This entry lists 8 T cell receptor beta chains sequenced from one sample in a study of control samples from healthy donors and cancer patients. The assay was immunoSEQ multiplex PCR, and TCRdb's table has in-frame clones only and misses some. This table has around 99,000 clones, 90% appearing once. Material for sequencing was blood. These receptors were obtained from a human donor in good health. The donor label of this sample is uncertain.

For the CDR3, the DNA is TGTGCCAGCAGTCGGGACCTAAACACCATATATTTT. As protein: CASSRDLNTIYF. The chain employs TRBV6-5 and TRBJ1-3, with D tentatively TRBD1 (5 bases). The CDR3 is 12 residues long. Between the trimmed V and J ends, which lost 5 bases and 6 bases, there was a span of 8 bases. Germline V CDR1 and CDR2: MNHEY, SVGAGI.

The genes are TRBV6-5 and TRBJ1-3; D possibly corresponds to TRBD1 (6 bases). CDR3 length: 15 residues. Per the germline V gene, CDR1 is MNHEY and CDR2 is SVGAGI. The V end lost 6 bases, the J end lost 4 bases, and 16 bases lay between the germline ends. CDR3 DNA sequence: TGTGCCAGCAGGGCCATCCAGGGACAAGGAAACACCATATATTTT. It yields the protein CASRAIQGQGNTIYF.

The chain links TRBV4-2 to TRBJ1-2, with no clear D. Germline CDR1 LGHNA, CDR2 YNFKEQ. Trimming pared 0 bases from V and 8 bases from J, leaving 22 bases between. The CDR3 sequence is 17 residues long. The CDR3 DNA follows: TGTGCCAGCAGCCAAGATTTTCGGAGTGGTACAGAACGCGGCTACACCTTC. Residues: CASSQDFRSGTERGYTF.

The gene calls are TRBV6-5 and TRBJ1-2; D ambiguous. Germline loops: CDR1 MNHEY, CDR2 SVGAGI. CDR3 size: 15 residues. Trimming took 6 bases from V and 2 from J, leaving 16 bases between them. In DNA, the CDR3 is TGTGCCAGCAGAAAGAGAGGAGGTGGGAACTATGGCTACACCTTC. The encoded protein is CASRKRGGGNYGYTF.

The chain is built from TRBV9 and TRBJ2-7; TRBD1 matches 7 bases. The CDR3 is made up of 13 amino acids. CDR1 is SGDLS and CDR2 is YYNGEE in the germline V gene. V shed 0 bases and J 7 bases; nucleotides not matched to a gene: 4. The CDR3 nucleotides read TGTGCCAGCAGCGTAGCTGACAGGGAAGAGCAGTACTTC. Translation: CASSVADREEQYF.

This clone was seen only a few times. This chain joins TRBV14 and TRBJ1-2; unclear D gene. Germline CDR1 is SGHDN and CDR2 is FVKESK. Trimming took 0 bases from V and 8 from J, leaving 7 bases between them. This CDR3 region has 12 residues. The CDR3 region has the DNA TGTGCCAGCAGCCAAGATTGGGCCGGCTACACCTTC. Translation: CASSQDWAGYTF.

This chain connects TRBV6-5 to TRBJ1-2; possibly TRBD1 for D (6 bases). The CDR3 extends over 15 amino acids. V gave up 4 bases and J gave up 10 bases, with 22 bases separating them. Germline CDR1 reads MNHEY; CDR2 reads SVGAGI. The CDR3 region has the DNA TGTGCCAGCAGTTCCGCACTCACAGGGAGTAGGGCCTACACCTTC. The encoded protein is CASSSALTGSRAYTF.

The chain couples TRBV5-1 to TRBJ2-1, with D uncertain. V lost 0 bases and J 8 bases, leaving 6 bases between the germline ends. The V gene's germline CDR1 is SGHRS and CDR2 YFSETQ. The CDR3 spans 12 residues. The CDR3 is CASSLGNDEQFF. CDR3 in DNA: TGCGCCAGCAGCTTGGGGAACGATGAGCAGTTCTTC.